The next 10 T cell receptor beta chains were all read from a single sample in a study of blood T cell repertoires in COVID-19. Sequencing used immunoSEQ multiplex PCR; TCRdb keeps in-frame clones, though not all of them. The sample lists approximately 54,000 clones, about four fifths occurring once. Sequenced sample: peripheral blood. All receptors derive from a woman aged 60-75 years with acute or convalescent COVID-19.

This clone was detected only a few times. The J gene is TRBJ1-4, the V gene TRBV19, with 11 bases matching TRBD1. Germline assignment: CDR1 LNHDA and CDR2 SQIVND (reference sequence). J lost 0 bases, V lost 8 bases, and 11 bases had no gene match. The CDR3 consists of 18 residues. CDR3: CASSRGRTGGPTNEKLFF. CDR3 coding DNA: TGTGCCAGTTCGCGAGGGAGGACAGGGGGCCCAACTAATGAAAAACTGTTTTTT.

V gene TRBV5-5 combines with J gene TRBJ2-1; TRBD2 matches 8 bases. V was clipped by 2 bases and J by 9 bases; unmatched bases: 10. The germline V gene encodes CDR1 SGHKS and CDR2 YYEKEE (reference sequence). The CDR3 runs to 15 residues. The CDR3 coding sequence is TGTGCCAGCAGCTTACAAGCGGGAGAAGTTGTTGAGCAGTTCTTC. Its translation is CASSLQAGEVVEQFF.

The rearrangement joins TRBV11-3 to TRBJ2-3; D might be TRBD2 (6 bases). CDR1 is SGHNT and CDR2 is YENEEA in the germline V gene. The CDR3 runs 13 residues. The V end lost 5 bases, the J end lost 6 bases, and 12 bases lay between the germline ends. CDR3 sequence reads: CASSPEGRDTQYF. The CDR3 DNA reads TGTGCCAGCAGCCCGGAGGGCCGCGATACGCAGTATTTT.

This clone was seen just once. The chain has TRBV11-2 and TRBJ2-3; 7 nucleotides match TRBD2. This CDR3 has 19 amino acids. J was trimmed by 3 bases and V by 5 bases; bases with no gene match: 20. Germline CDR1 is SGHAT and CDR2 is FQNNGV. CDR3 in DNA: TGTGCCAGCAGCCTAGGACGGGGGGAGACTGGACACAGAACAGATACGCAGTATTTT. Translation gives CASSLGRGETGHRTDTQYF.

V and J are TRBV5-6 and TRBJ1-2; tentative D call: TRBD1 (6 bases). Trimming cost V 5 bases and J 8 bases, with 25 bases left between them. The CDR3 has 16 amino acids. Germline V gives CDR1 SGHDT, CDR2 YYEEEE. The CDR3 region has the DNA TGTGCCAGCAGTGTCCCTTTTAGTCAGGGGTGGCCCGGCTACACCTTC. This encodes CASSVPFSQGWPGYTF.

The chain combines TRBV11-2 with TRBJ1-4; D perhaps matches TRBD1 (6 bases). This CDR3 spans 15 amino acids. Deletions cut 8 bases from V and 3 bases from J, with 16 bases between. The germline V gene encodes CDR1 SGHAT and CDR2 FQNNGV. CDR3 nucleotide sequence: TGTGCCAGCTCATCAATCCAGGGGCCTAATGAAAAACTGTTTTTT. It yields the protein CASSSIQGPNEKLFF. Using reference TRBV11-2 and TRBJ1-4 for the parts outside the CDR3, the full variable domain is EAGVAQSPRYKIIEKRQSVAFWCNPISGHATLYWYQQILGQGPKLLIQFQNNGVVDDSQLPKDRFSAERLKGVDSTLKIQPAKLEDSAVYLCASSSIQGPNEKLFFGSGTQLSVL.

V is TRBV14 and J is TRBJ2-5; the D gene is possibly TRBD1 (5 bases). Germline CDR1 and CDR2: SGHDN and FVKESK. CDR3 length: 16 amino acids. V was pared by 4 bases and J by 5 bases, with 20 bases between. The CDR3 here is CASSPGTQGTGETQYF. As DNA, the CDR3 is TGTGCCAGCAGCCCAGGCACGCAGGGAACTGGTGAGACCCAGTACTTC.

The chain is built from TRBV28 and TRBJ1-6, with D perhaps TRBD1 (6 bases). V was cut by 6 bases and J by 3 bases, with 12 bases left in between. CDR3 length: 15 amino acids. CDR1 and CDR2 (germline): MDHEN, SYDVKM. CDR3 in amino acids: CASRPPTGYNSPLHF. CDR3 nucleotide sequence: TGTGCCAGCAGACCCCCGACAGGCTATAATTCACCCCTCCACTTT.

This sequence joins TRBV7-6 and TRBJ2-3; tentatively, D is TRBD2 (5 bases). From germline, CDR1 is SGHVS and CDR2 FNYEAQ. The ends were cut back, 5 bases at V and 5 bases at J, with 11 bases in the middle. The CDR3 runs to 13 residues. CDR3: CASSPQSGDTQYF. In DNA, the CDR3 is TGTGCCAGCAGCCCTCAGAGCGGAGATACGCAGTATTTT.

The chain links TRBV5-1 to TRBJ1-1; TRBD1 matches at 7 bases. In germline, CDR1 is SGHRS, CDR2 YFSETQ. Germline trimming cut 3 bases from V and 7 bases from J; bases unmatched to any gene: 9. This CDR3 is built from 14 residues. The CDR3 here is CASSSDRLSLEAFF. For the CDR3, the DNA is TGCGCCAGCAGCTCGGACAGGCTCTCCCTTGAAGCTTTCTTT.